Listed below are T cell receptor beta chains from one sample, sequenced in a study of T cell changes during pregnancy in multiple sclerosis. Here immunoSEQ multiplex PCR was the method, and the copy in TCRdb shows in-frame clones only, minus some. This sample carries tens of thousands of clones, less than 95% of them seen once, and the ten largest clones take approximately 0.9%. The source was peripheral blood, collected before pregnancy. These TCRs come from a female donor with multiple sclerosis, enrolled in a pregnancy study. The CDR3 runs from the conserved cysteine through the conserved F or W. The D gene is left open where the match is weak. Clone sizes are given selectively: once, few, many, or a class where the clone is expanded.

NA	TRBD1	TRBV29-1	TRBJ2-5	CSAWGQAQETQYF	TGCAGCGCCTGGGGACAGGCCCAAGAGACCCAGTACTTC
NA	NA	TRBV25-1	TRBJ2-2	CASMEVETGELFF	TGTGCCAGCATGGAGGTAGAGACCGGGGAGCTGTTTTTT
NA	NA	TRBV21-1	TRBJ2-7	CASSKADRGPTFEQYF	TGTGCCAGCAGCAAGGCGGACAGGGGGCCGACTTTCGAGCAGTACTTC
NA	NA	TRBV2	TRBJ2-1	CASSEEVEGQFF	TGTGCCAGCAGTGAGGAGGTCGAAGGGCAGTTCTTC
NA	TRBD2	TRBV28	TRBJ2-3	CASRSIAGIFRTDTQYF	TGTGCCAGCAGGTCCATAGCGGGGATCTTTAGGACAGATACGCAGTATTTT
once	NA	TRBV28	TRBJ2-7	CASSPGTYEQYF	TGTGCCAGCAGCCCCGGTACCTACGAGCAGTACTTC
NA	NA	TRBV4-1	TRBJ1-1	CASSQGAGNTEAFF	TGCGCCAGCAGCCAAGGGGCGGGGAACACTGAAGCTTTCTTT
NA	NA	TRBV13	TRBJ1-2	CASSRQQGDYGYTF	TGTGCCAGCAGCCGGCAACAGGGAGACTATGGCTACACCTTC
once	NA	TRBV6-6	TRBJ2-7	CASSSPTSREQYF	TGTGCCAGCAGTTCCCCAACCTCCCGGGAGCAGTACTTC
NA	TRBD1	TRBV10-3	TRBJ1-1	CAIRTGGLAEAFF	TGTGCCATCAGGACAGGGGGTTTGGCTGAAGCTTTCTTT
NA	NA	TRBV9	TRBJ2-3	CASSVGAGTSTDTQYF	TGTGCCAGCAGCGTAGGAGCGGGTACTAGCACAGATACGCAGTATTTT
NA	TRBD2	TRBV27	TRBJ2-2	CASIPTSGGTGELFF	TGTGCCAGCATCCCGACTAGCGGAGGAACCGGGGAGCTGTTTTTT
NA	TRBD2	TRBV5-1	TRBJ2-1	CASSLGGLGINEQFF	TGCGCCAGCAGCTTGGGAGGACTAGGAATCAATGAGCAGTTCTTC
few	NA	TRBV7-8	TRBJ1-4	CASSLDGGTNEKLFF	TGTGCCAGCAGCTTAGACGGCGGAACTAATGAAAAACTGTTTTTT
once	NA	TRBV7-8	TRBJ2-7	CASSPQAGANDEQYF	TGTGCCAGCAGCCCCCAGGCGGGGGCGAACGACGAGCAGTACTTC
NA	TRBD2	TRBV30	TRBJ2-4	CAWSVMGGSNIQYF	TGTGCCTGGAGTGTAATGGGGGGGTCAAACATTCAGTACTTC
NA	NA	TRBV7-2	TRBJ2-7	CASSLVQGSSYEQYF	TGTGCCAGCAGCTTAGTTCAGGGAAGCTCCTACGAGCAGTACTTC
NA	NA	TRBV7-2	TRBJ1-1	CASRHRDVGTEAFF	TGTGCCAGCAGACACAGGGATGTTGGCACTGAAGCTTTCTTT
NA	NA	TRBV4-1	TRBJ2-3	CASSSYTDTQYF	TGCGCCAGCAGCTCCTACACAGATACGCAGTATTTT
NA	NA	TRBV4-3	TRBJ2-3	CASSPGKAERGNTQYF	TGCGCCAGCAGCCCCGGAAAGGCCGAAAGAGGGAATACGCAGTATTTT
once	TRBD2	TRBV29-1	TRBJ2-1	CSVESASGRASYNEQFF	TGCAGCGTTGAATCGGCTAGCGGGAGGGCCTCCTACAATGAGCAGTTCTTC
NA	TRBD1	TRBV5-5	TRBJ2-2	CASSFRQGDTGELFF	TGTGCCAGCAGCTTTAGACAGGGAGACACCGGGGAGCTGTTTTTT
NA	NA	TRBV27	TRBJ1-1	CASSSRMNTEAFF	TGTGCCAGCAGTTCGAGAATGAACACTGAAGCTTTCTTT
NA	NA	TRBV19	TRBJ2-3	CASKTVSTDTQYF	TGTGCCAGTAAGACAGTCAGCACAGATACGCAGTATTTT
NA	NA	TRBV27	TRBJ2-7	CASSPLQDYEQYF	TGTGCCAGCAGTCCGCTACAGGACTACGAGCAGTACTTC
NA	NA	TRBV4-1	TRBJ1-4	CASSQDAGATNEKLFF	TGCGCCAGCAGCCAAGATGCGGGGGCAACTAATGAAAAACTGTTTTTT
NA	NA	TRBV9	TRBJ1-2	CASSGTDGYTF	TGTGCCAGCTCCGGGACTGATGGCTACACCTTC
NA	NA	TRBV14	TRBJ2-7	CASSQSGGDRYEQYF	TGTGCCAGCAGCCAATCTGGCGGGGACCGCTACGAGCAGTACTTC
NA	TRBD1	TRBV27	TRBJ1-2	CASSLSGQGSGYTF	TGTGCCAGCAGTTTATCGGGACAGGGAAGTGGCTACACCTTC
NA	NA	TRBV5-5	TRBJ1-4	CASSFGSQGEKLFF	TGTGCCAGCAGCTTCGGGTCCCAGGGGGAAAAACTGTTTTTT
once	TRBD2	TRBV14	TRBJ2-1	CASSRGGSGVYNEQFF	TGTGCCAGCAGCAGGGGGGGTAGCGGGGTATACAATGAGCAGTTCTTC
NA	TRBD1	TRBV7-9	TRBJ1-5	CASSRQGSDQPQHF	TGTGCCAGCAGCCGACAGGGATCGGATCAGCCCCAGCATTTT
once	TRBD1	TRBV5-1	TRBJ2-7	CASSLLGTGNYEQYF	TGCGCCAGCAGCCTGCTTGGGACAGGGAACTACGAGCAGTACTTC
NA	TRBD1	TRBV4-3	TRBJ1-4	CASSRGEQGANEKLFF	TGCGCCAGCAGCCGGGGGGAGCAGGGGGCTAATGAAAAACTGTTTTTT
NA	NA	TRBV4-1	TRBJ1-1	CASSEQHTGSDTEAFF	TGCGCCAGCAGCGAACAACACACCGGGTCCGACACTGAAGCTTTCTTT
NA	NA	TRBV10-3	TRBJ1-5	CAISESIPGASNQPQHF	TGTGCCATCAGTGAGTCGATTCCAGGGGCCAGCAATCAGCCCCAGCATTTT
NA	NA	TRBV18	TRBJ1-1	CASSPQQMNTEAFF	TGTGCCAGCTCACCACAACAGATGAACACTGAAGCTTTCTTT
NA	TRBD2	TRBV4-2	TRBJ2-1	CASSQVGGGVHNEQFF	TGTGCCAGCAGCCAAGTCGGGGGAGGGGTCCACAATGAGCAGTTCTTC
NA	NA	TRBV7-2	TRBJ1-5	CASSPKGGQPQHF	TGTGCCAGCAGCCCGAAGGGGGGGCAGCCCCAGCATTTT